This entry lists 29 T cell receptor beta chains sequenced from one sample in a study of T cell changes during pregnancy in multiple sclerosis. The method was immunoSEQ multiplex PCR; TCRdb's version includes in-frame clones alone and lacks a portion of them. This sample carries roughly 40,000 clones, roughly 93% of them seen once, and the ten largest clones take roughly 0.35%. Sample: CD4+ T cells from peripheral blood mononuclear cells, taken after pregnancy. Receptors originate from a female donor with multiple sclerosis, enrolled in a pregnancy study.

The chain has TRBV14 and TRBJ1-2; D unresolved. The length of the CDR3 is 15 residues. Trimming removed 3 bases at V and 4 bases at J, with 15 bases between. CDR1 SGHDN and CDR2 FVKESK come from the germline V gene. The CDR3 DNA is TGTGCCAGCAGCCAGGTTCAGGTCGGTGGCTATGGCTACACCTTC. Protein product: CASSQVQVGGYGYTF.

V usage is TRBV5-6 and J usage is TRBJ2-7; a possible D gene is TRBD2 (6 bases). The germline V and J ends were trimmed by 6 bases and 3 bases, with 19 bases remaining between them. CDR3 size: 15 residues. The germline gives CDR1 SGHDT, CDR2 YYEEEE. CDR3 in amino acids: CASTRRGLNLYEQYF. In DNA, the CDR3 is TGTGCCAGCACCCGGCGGGGACTCAATCTCTACGAGCAGTACTTC. The variable domain in full, with the rest retrieved from reference TRBV5-6 and TRBJ2-7, is DAGVTQSPTHLIKTRGQQVTLRCSPKSGHDTVSWYQQALGQGPQFIFQYYEEEERQRGNFPDRFSGHQFPNYSSELNVNALLLGDSALYLCASTRRGLNLYEQYFGPGTRLTVT.

With regard to this clone: Its ends do not fully match the called genes, so a read error is possible. The chain carries TRBV2 and TRBJ2-2, with TRBD2 as a possible D gene (5 bases). Germline CDR1 reads SNHLY; CDR2 reads FYNNEI. This CDR3 has 13 amino acids. CDR3 sequence (DNA): TGTGCCAGCAGCGAAGGAGGCACCGGGGAGCTGTTTTTT. Protein: CASSEGGTGELFF. The full variable domain, its missing parts supplied by reference TRBV2 and TRBJ2-2, is EPEVTQTPSHQVTQMGQEVILRCVPISNHLYFYWYRQILGQKVEFLVSFYNNEISEKSEIFDDQFSVERPDGSNFTLKIRSTKLEDSAMYFCASSEGGTGELFFGEGSRLTVL.

On this clone itself: One junction end disagrees with the germline gene, perhaps due to a read error. The J gene is TRBJ2-6, the V gene TRBV7-3; D is perhaps TRBD1 (5 bases). This CDR3 has 16 residues. Germline values: CDR1 SGHTA, CDR2 FQGTGA. In DNA form, the CDR3 reads TGTGCCAGCAGCTTAAGCGCAGCATCTGGGGCCAACGTCCTGATTTTC. Translated: CASSLSAASGANVLIF.

The chain carries TRBV7-3 and TRBJ2-1; the match to TRBD2 covers 9 bases. With V trimmed by 6 bases and J by 5 bases, 8 bases remained unmatched. The CDR3 is made up of 15 amino acids. CDR1 is SGHTA, CDR2 FQGTGA, per germline. CDR3 DNA sequence: TGTGCCAGCAGTATAGCGGGGGAGCCAAACAATGAGCAGTTCTTC. Amino acids: CASSIAGEPNNEQFF. Based on the CDR3 plus reference TRBV7-3 and TRBJ2-1, the full variable domain is GAGVSQTPSNKVTEKGKYVELRCDPISGHTALYWYRQSLGQGPEFLIYFQGTGAADDSGLPNDRFFAVRPEGSVSTLKIQRTERGDSAVYLCASSIAGEPNNEQFFGPGTRLTVL.

The rearrangement uses TRBV10-3 and TRBJ1-1, with 7 nucleotides matching TRBD1. Germline CDR1 reads ENHRY; CDR2 reads SYGVKD. The CDR3 length is 14 residues. V shed 10 bases, J shed 2 bases, and the junction held 10 bases outside the gene matches. The CDR3 sequence is CATTIDRDNTEAFF. The DNA of the CDR3 is TGTGCCACGACCATTGACAGGGATAACACTGAAGCTTTCTTT.

A few counts support this clone. This chain links TRBV25-1 with TRBJ1-1, with TRBD1 matching 9 bases. Germline lookup yields CDR1 MGHDK and CDR2 SYGVNS. The CDR3 contains 14 residues. Losses at the gene ends were 5 bases for V and 4 bases for J; bases not matched to a gene: 5. The DNA of the CDR3 is TGTGCCAGCAGTCACAGGGGGCTTAGCACTGAAGCTTTCTTT. Translated, it gives CASSHRGLSTEAFF. The full variable domain, its missing parts supplied by reference TRBV25-1 and TRBJ1-1, is EADIYQTPRYLVIGTGKKITLECSQTMGHDKMYWYQQDPGMELHLIHYSYGVNSTEKGDLSSESTVSRIRTEHFPLTLESARPSHTSQYLCASSHRGLSTEAFFGQGTRLTVV.

About this clone: One end of the junction does not line up with germline, which may come from a read error. The gene calls are TRBV30 and TRBJ2-7, with TRBD1 matching 7 bases. The CDR3 extends over 10 amino acids. The germline V gene has CDR1 GTSNPN and CDR2 SVGIG (reference sequence). The CDR3 DNA follows: TGTGCCTGTTCACCGGGACAGCTTATTTTC. This gives the protein CACSPGQLIF.

The chain carries TRBV5-5 and TRBJ1-1; TRBD1 aligns across 8 bases. The CDR3 has 16 amino acids. From germline, CDR1 is SGHKS and CDR2 YYEKEE (reference sequence). Trimming at V came to 4 bases and at J to 6 bases, leaving 14 bases not matched to a gene. In nucleotides, the CDR3 is TGTGCCAGCAGCCTGGACAGGGATAGGTTACCATCTGAAGCTTTCTTT. The encoded protein is CASSLDRDRLPSEAFF.

This sequence joins TRBV11-2 and TRBJ2-7; 16 bases align to TRBD2. The V and J ends lost 1 base and 1 base, in that order; junction bases with no gene match: 4. Per the germline V gene, CDR1 is SGHAT and CDR2 is FQNNGV. CDR3 length: 18 residues. CDR3 in DNA: TGTGCCAGCAGCTTAGTAGTGGGACTAGCGGGGGGGTCCTACGAGCAGTACTTC. Protein product: CASSLVVGLAGGSYEQYF.

The chain carries TRBV18 and TRBJ1-2, with D possibly being TRBD1 (5 bases). Germline CDR1 and CDR2: KGHSH and LQKENI. Trimming stripped 6 bases from V and 7 bases from J, with 18 bases between. This CDR3 has 14 amino acids. CDR3 coding DNA: TGTGCCAGCTCCCCTTCCCCGCAGGGCAGTGGCTACACCTTC. Its protein product is CASSPSPQGSGYTF.

As to this clone: One end of the junction does not line up with germline, which may come from a read error. This sequence joins TRBV2 and TRBJ2-1; D gene ambiguous. The CDR3 covers 11 residues. Germline V gives CDR1 SNHLY, CDR2 FYNNEI. CDR3 sequence reads: CASTPQAKKVF. CDR3 DNA: TGTGCCAGCACCCCCCAAGCGAAGAAGGTCTTC.

V and J are TRBV27 and TRBJ1-2; D might be TRBD1 (5 bases). Trimming left V 6 bases short and J 8 bases short, with 31 bases between. This CDR3 spans 18 amino acids. Germline lookup yields CDR1 MNHEY and CDR2 SMNVEV (reference sequence). In nucleotides, the CDR3 is TGTGCCAGCAGATCCCACGGGCAGGGAGGCCTCCCCCGGAGAGGCTACACCTTC. It specifies CASRSHGQGGLPRRGYTF.

The V call is TRBV27, the J call TRBJ2-5; 7 nucleotides agree with TRBD2. This CDR3 spans 17 amino acids. Germline V gives CDR1 MNHEY, CDR2 SMNVEV (reference sequence). The J segment lost 4 bases and the V segment lost 6 bases, leaving 17 bases of the junction unmatched. The CDR3 DNA is TGTGCCAGCAGCCGCTCTTTGGGCGCGGGAGTCGGAGAGACCCAGTACTTC. Translated, it gives CASSRSLGAGVGETQYF.

This clone was observed a single time. The V call is TRBV5-1, the J call TRBJ2-5; D is perhaps TRBD2 (5 bases). There are 16 residues in the CDR3. V was pared by 7 bases and J by 2 bases, with 21 bases between. Germline V gene lookup returns CDR1 SGHRS and CDR2 YFSETQ. This CDR3 is CASSRRGMTLQETQYF. CDR3 nucleotide sequence: TGCGCCAGCTCCAGACGGGGTATGACGCTTCAAGAGACCCAGTACTTC.

The V gene is TRBV9, the J gene TRBJ1-4; no clear D gene. This CDR3 contains 14 residues. V lost 3 bases and J lost 8, with 14 bases in between. Germline V gene data show CDR1 as SGDLS and CDR2 as YYNGEE. The CDR3 coding sequence is TGTGCCAGCAGCGCGGGAACGATCGGCGAAAAACTGTTTTTT. It specifies CASSAGTIGEKLFF. Full variable domain (remainder filled in from reference TRBV9 and TRBJ1-4): DSGVTQTPKHLITATGQRVTLRCSPRSGDLSVYWYQQSLDQGLQFLIQYYNGEERAKGNILERFSAQQFPDLHSELNLSSLELGDSALYFCASSAGTIGEKLFFGSGTQLSVL.

This chain joins TRBV5-6 and TRBJ1-2; D gene unclear. CDR3 length: 14 amino acids. Germline CDR1 is SGHDT and CDR2 is YYEEEE. Deletions cut 4 bases from V and 4 bases from J, with 14 bases between. The CDR3 sequence: CASSRVREVYGYTF. Written as DNA, the CDR3 is TGTGCCAGCAGCCGCGTGAGGGAAGTCTATGGCTACACCTTC.

This clone came up a few times. V gene TRBV6-5 combines with J gene TRBJ1-2; TRBD1 is a possible D gene (5 bases). This CDR3 has 12 amino acids. V was cut by 1 base and J by 6 bases, with 6 bases left in between. The V gene's germline CDR1 is MNHEY and CDR2 SVGAGI. The CDR3 sequence: CASSYLGHGYTF. In DNA, the CDR3 is TGTGCCAGCAGTTACTTGGGGCATGGCTACACCTTC.

This chain connects TRBV4-1 to TRBJ1-1; 8 nucleotides match TRBD1. This CDR3 comprises 14 residues. CDR1 is MGHRA, CDR2 YSYEKL, per germline. Losses at the gene ends were 0 bases for V and 8 bases for J; bases not matched to a gene: 5. CDR3 region: CASSQDGGQEEAFF. The CDR3, as DNA: TGCGCCAGCAGCCAAGATGGGGGACAGGAAGAAGCTTTCTTT.

This sequence joins TRBV7-2 and TRBJ2-1; 10 positions agree with TRBD2. Germline V gene data show CDR1 as SGHTA and CDR2 as FQGNSA. V dropped 4 bases and J dropped 2; count of bases not matched to a gene: 5. The CDR3 contains 16 residues. CDR3 nucleotide sequence: TGTGCCAGCAGCTGGTTCAGCGGGGGGGCCTACAATGAGCAGTTCTTC. Amino acid sequence: CASSWFSGGAYNEQFF.

The chain uses TRBV19 and TRBJ2-1; 12 bases are shared with TRBD2. Germline-derived CDR1 and CDR2 are LNHDA and SQIVND (reference sequence). CDR3 length equals 18 residues. V gave up 10 bases and J gave up 7 bases; unmatched junction bases: 20. The CDR3 bases are TGTGCCACCATTTACAGGGGCAATCTAGCGGGGGGGCCGAATGAGCAGTTCTTC. Protein: CATIYRGNLAGGPNEQFF. The full variable domain, rest sourced from reference TRBV19 and TRBJ2-1, is DGGITQSPKYLFRKEGQNVTLSCEQNLNHDAMYWYRQDPGQGLRLIYYSQIVNDFQKGDIAEGYSVSREKKESFPLTVTSAQKNPTAFYLCATIYRGNLAGGPNEQFFGPGTRLTVL.

J is TRBJ2-2 and V is TRBV5-6; D may be TRBD2 (5 bases). Trimming pared 3 bases from V and 7 bases from J, leaving 16 bases between. CDR1 and CDR2 from the germline V gene are SGHDT and YYEEEE. This CDR3 is built from 15 residues. CDR3 DNA: TGTGCCAGCAGCTCGAAAGGGAGCTTTGGCGGGGAGCTGTTTTTT. It translates to CASSSKGSFGGELFF. Based on the CDR3 plus reference TRBV5-6 and TRBJ2-2, the full variable domain is DAGVTQSPTHLIKTRGQQVTLRCSPKSGHDTVSWYQQALGQGPQFIFQYYEEEERQRGNFPDRFSGHQFPNYSSELNVNALLLGDSALYLCASSSKGSFGGELFFGEGSRLTVL.

V usage is TRBV7-9 and J usage is TRBJ2-2, with TRBD2 identical over 9 bases. The germline V gene has CDR1 SEHNR and CDR2 FQNEAQ (reference sequence). The CDR3 is made up of 15 amino acids. V shed 3 bases and J 6 bases; nucleotides not matched to a gene: 5. In DNA form, the CDR3 reads TGTGCCAGCAGCTTTATGCGGGGGGGCCCCGGGGAGCTGTTTTTT. Residues: CASSFMRGGPGELFF.

The chain employs TRBV4-1 and TRBJ2-4; possible D gene TRBD1, 6 bases. The CDR3 is 18 residues long. Germline CDR1 is MGHRA and CDR2 is YSYEKL. V lost 1 base to trimming and J lost 1 base, with 17 bases between them. CDR3 amino acids: CASSQGQARGFAKNIQYF. In DNA form, the CDR3 reads TGCGCCAGCAGCCAAGGACAGGCCAGGGGTTTCGCCAAAAACATTCAGTACTTC.

The chain couples TRBV7-8 to TRBJ1-1; D perhaps matches TRBD1 (6 bases). The germline V and J ends were trimmed by 3 bases and 3 bases, with 11 bases remaining between them. Germline V gene data show CDR1 as SGHVS and CDR2 as FQNEAQ. The CDR3 length is 14 residues. The CDR3 loop reads CASSFRTGYTEAFF. CDR3 DNA sequence: TGTGCCAGCAGCTTCCGCACAGGGTACACTGAAGCTTTCTTT.

This rearrangement joins TRBV5-4 to TRBJ2-3; D is ambiguous. V was trimmed by 5 bases and J by 3 bases, leaving 10 bases between them. This CDR3 comprises 13 residues. Germline V gives CDR1 SGHNT, CDR2 YYREEE (reference sequence). The CDR3 region has the DNA TGTGCCAGCAGACCACACAGTACAGATACGCAGTATTTT. Translated, it gives CASRPHSTDTQYF. Full variable domain (remainder filled in from reference TRBV5-4 and TRBJ2-3): ETGVTQSPTHLIKTRGQQVTLRCSSQSGHNTVSWYQQALGQGPQFIFQYYREEENGRGNFPPRFSGLQFPNYSSELNVNALELDDSALYLCASRPHSTDTQYFGPGTRLTVL.

This clone was observed once. The chain recombines TRBV11-3 with TRBJ1-1; D is perhaps TRBD1 (6 bases). The CDR3 contains 15 residues. V was trimmed by 4 bases and J by 9 bases, leaving 21 bases between them. Germline CDR1 reads SGHNT; CDR2 reads YENEEA. The DNA for the CDR3 is TGTGCCAGCAGCTCTAAAGGGGGTACCGGGACGCAAGCTTTCTTT. Residues: CASSSKGGTGTQAFF.

The V call is TRBV6-5, the J call TRBJ2-1, with 12 bases fitting TRBD2. CDR1 and CDR2 (germline): MNHEY, SVGAGI. The length of the CDR3 is 15 residues. Unmatched junction bases numbered 4, after V lost 4 bases and J lost 6 bases. The CDR3 bases are TGTGCCAGCAGTTGGGGACTAGCGGGCATCAATGAGCAGTTCTTC. Protein product: CASSWGLAGINEQFF.

The gene calls are TRBV6-1 and TRBJ2-3, with a weak D call TRBD2 (6 bases). Trimming shortened V by 6 bases and J by 0 bases, and 13 bases separated the two germline ends. The CDR3 covers 15 residues. The germline CDR1 and CDR2 sequences are MNHNS and SASEGT. The CDR3 loop reads CASSRGTPSTDTQYF. The CDR3 coding sequence is TGTGCCAGCAGCCGGGGGACCCCTAGCACAGATACGCAGTATTTT.